This T cell receptor (beta chain) stems from a study of a mutant IDH1 vaccine in newly diagnosed glioma. Study as a whole: Administration of eight vaccinations to patients took place in weeks 1, 3, 5, 7, 11, 15, 19, 23. Earlier care involved radiotherapy, temozolomide, or both, and the majority received both.

Time point noted: week 5, during vaccination. The study gave 300 ug of mutant IDH1 20-mer peptide per vaccine dose, with topical imiquimod. Donors' newly diagnosed IDH1-mutant WHO grade 3 or 4 astrocytomas lacked nuclear ATRX. As to this clone: Its antigen is as yet unknown.

The CDR3 contains 14 residues. Germline CDR1 reads SGHDT; CDR2 reads YYEEEE. The V end was cut by 4 bases, the J end by 7 bases, with 17 bases between. Some clones are missing from TCRdb's copy, which holds only in-frame ones; the method was immunoSEQ multiplex PCR. The profile shows tens of thousands of clones, about 84% of them singletons. This receptor was obtained from a man aged 40-49 years with glioma. The chain has TRBV5-6 and TRBJ1-2; tentatively, D is TRBD1 (6 bases). Source: PBMCs, taken from a glioma patient whose treatment included an IDH1 peptide vaccine. Here the CDR3 reads CASSPRRGGSGYTF. As DNA, the CDR3 is TGTGCCAGCAGCCCCCGGCGGGGGGGCTCTGGCTACACCTTC. Based on the CDR3 plus reference TRBV5-6 and TRBJ1-2, the full variable domain is DAGVTQSPTHLIKTRGQQVTLRCSPKSGHDTVSWYQQALGQGPQFIFQYYEEEERQRGNFPDRFSGHQFPNYSSELNVNALLLGDSALYLCASSPRRGGSGYTFGSGTRLTVV.